One sample yielded the 11 T cell receptor beta chains listed below, sequenced in a study of cytomegalovirus exposure and HLA in healthy donors. PCR amplification relied on 60 Vbeta primers (plus 13 Jbeta primers). Generated by immunoSEQ multiplex PCR, the TCRdb table keeps only in-frame clones and is missing some. The sample consists of under 100,000 clones, roughly 70% of them appearing once. Sequencing used PBMCs. Every receptor here comes from a woman aged 45-65 years in good health and CMV-seropositive.

The chain employs TRBV2 and TRBJ2-2, with TRBD1 matching over 9 bases. Germline lookup yields CDR1 SNHLY and CDR2 FYNNEI. The CDR3 consists of 17 residues. The trim removed 7 bases at V and 1 base at J, leaving 10 bases unmatched. This CDR3 reads CASNRDREGMNTGELFF. The DNA of the CDR3 is TGTGCCAGCAACCGGGACAGGGAGGGTATGAACACCGGGGAGCTGTTTTTT.

This chain connects TRBV10-3 to TRBJ2-3; the match to TRBD2 covers 13 bases. The CDR3 totals 18 residues. Per the germline V gene, CDR1 is ENHRY and CDR2 is SYGVKD. V lost 2 bases, J lost 4 bases, and 9 bases stayed unmatched. The CDR3 DNA is TGTGCCATCAGTGAGAGATGGACTAGCGGGAGTTGGGCAGATACGCAGTATTTT. It specifies CAISERWTSGSWADTQYF.

This clone was observed a few times. The V and J genes are TRBV15 and TRBJ2-7; 7 nucleotides match TRBD2. With V trimmed by 7 bases and J by 0 bases, 12 bases remained unmatched. This CDR3 spans 16 amino acids. CDR1 is LNHNV and CDR2 is YYDKDF in the germline V gene (reference sequence). The CDR3 coding sequence is TGTGCCACCAACCCTCCTGAGCGGGGTAGCTCCTACGAGCAGTACTTC. Residues: CATNPPERGSSYEQYF.

The chain combines TRBV14 with TRBJ2-7; 11 positions agree with TRBD2. The CDR3 spans 20 residues. Germline V gene lookup returns CDR1 SGHDN and CDR2 FVKESK. V was pared by 4 bases and J by 0 bases, with 17 bases of the junction left unmatched. CDR3 nucleotides: TGTGCCAGCAGCCGCCAAAGTGGGTTAGCGGGAGGGCCGAGCTCCTACGAGCAGTACTTC. Translated: CASSRQSGLAGGPSSYEQYF.

CDR3 protein: CASRLIAGGPVDTQYF. CDR3 bases: TGCGCCAGCAGGCTAATAGCGGGAGGGCCGGTAGATACGCAGTATTTT. The chain recombines TRBV4-1 with TRBJ2-3; 11 bases fit TRBD2. This CDR3 has 16 amino acids. J lost 5 bases, V lost 6 bases, and 10 bases had no gene match. The germline gives CDR1 MGHRA, CDR2 YSYEKL.

This rearrangement joins TRBV27 to TRBJ2-7; 10 bases fit TRBD2. CDR1 and CDR2 from the germline V gene are MNHEY and SMNVEV (reference sequence). This CDR3 spans 15 amino acids. V lost 3 bases to trimming and J lost 0 bases; unmatched junction nucleotides: 2. CDR3 DNA sequence: TGTGCCAGCAGTTTCGCTAGCGGGAGCTCCTACGAGCAGTACTTC. Translating it yields CASSFASGSSYEQYF.

This clone has only a few counts. The rearrangement joins TRBV5-1 to TRBJ2-1; possibly TRBD1 for D (5 bases). The CDR3 is 16 residues long. V was clipped by 1 base and J by 4 bases, with 15 bases between them. CDR1 is SGHRS, CDR2 YFSETQ, per germline. In DNA form, the CDR3 reads TGCGCCAGCAGCTTGCAGGGTAAATCCCCTTACAATGAGCAGTTCTTC. Residues: CASSLQGKSPYNEQFF.

This clone has more than one count but fewer than ten. The chain uses TRBV7-2 and TRBJ2-2; 9 bases align to TRBD2. The CDR3 has 17 amino acids. J gave up 5 bases and V 1 base, and 8 bases lay outside the gene matches. Germline V gene lookup returns CDR1 SGHTA and CDR2 FQGNSA. CDR3 nucleotides: TGTGCCAGCAGCTTAGTATCCCTAGCGGGAAAAACCGGGGAGCTGTTTTTT. Translated, it gives CASSLVSLAGKTGELFF.

On this clone itself: Other DNA sequences within the sample encode an identical CDR3. CDR3 sequence reads: CASEGLAGGQPQHF. The CDR3 DNA is TGTGCCAGCGAGGGGCTGGCAGGGGGACAGCCCCAGCATTTT. The chain is built from TRBV2 and TRBJ1-5; 7 bases are a match to TRBD1. The CDR3 runs 14 residues. Germline loops: CDR1 SNHLY, CDR2 FYNNEI. Trimming at V came to 8 bases and at J to 7 bases, leaving 11 bases not matched to a gene.

Only a few counts were recorded for this clone. This sequence joins TRBV28 and TRBJ2-7; 13 nucleotides match TRBD2. The germline CDR1 and CDR2 sequences are MDHEN and SYDVKM. With 5 bases clipped from V and 4 bases from J, the junction kept 11 bases outside the gene matches. CDR3 length: 17 amino acids. The CDR3 loop is CASSLGTSGVGGYEQYF. The CDR3 nucleotides are TGTGCCAGCAGTCTGGGGACTAGCGGGGTAGGTGGGTACGAGCAGTACTTC.

This clone was detected only once. The chain uses TRBV7-6 and TRBJ2-5, with 9 bases identical to TRBD2. The CDR3 consists of 15 residues. Germline CDR1 reads SGHVS; CDR2 reads FNYEAQ. Trimming cost V 2 bases and J 11 bases; bases outside gene matches: 12. The CDR3 coding sequence is TGTGCCAGCAGCTTAAGGACTAGCGAGACGTCTGAGCAGTACTTC. This gives the protein CASSLRTSETSEQYF.